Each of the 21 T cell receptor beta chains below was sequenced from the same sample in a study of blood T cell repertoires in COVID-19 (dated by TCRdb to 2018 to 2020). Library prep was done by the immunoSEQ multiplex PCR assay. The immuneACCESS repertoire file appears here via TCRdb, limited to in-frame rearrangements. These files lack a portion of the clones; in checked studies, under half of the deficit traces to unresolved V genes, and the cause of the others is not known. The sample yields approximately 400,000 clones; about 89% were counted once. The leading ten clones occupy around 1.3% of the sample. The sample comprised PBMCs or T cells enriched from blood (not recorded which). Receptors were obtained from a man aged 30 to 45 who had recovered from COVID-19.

The CDR3 reads CASTGQGANRGYGYTF. Here the CDR3 DNA reads TGTGCCAGTACAGGACAGGGGGCTAATCGAGGCTATGGCTACACCTTC. V is TRBV19 and J is TRBJ1-2; 11 nucleotides agree with TRBD1. The CDR3 consists of 16 residues. After removal of 7 bases from V and 4 bases from J, the junction contained 11 bases not matched to a gene. CDR1 and CDR2 (germline): LNHDA, SQIVND (reference sequence).

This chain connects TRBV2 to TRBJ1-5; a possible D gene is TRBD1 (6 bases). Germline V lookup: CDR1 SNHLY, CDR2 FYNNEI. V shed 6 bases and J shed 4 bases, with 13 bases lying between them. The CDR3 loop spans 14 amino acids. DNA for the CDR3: TGTGCCAGCAGCCCCCGACAGGCAAATCAGCCCCAGCATTTT. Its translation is CASSPRQANQPQHF.

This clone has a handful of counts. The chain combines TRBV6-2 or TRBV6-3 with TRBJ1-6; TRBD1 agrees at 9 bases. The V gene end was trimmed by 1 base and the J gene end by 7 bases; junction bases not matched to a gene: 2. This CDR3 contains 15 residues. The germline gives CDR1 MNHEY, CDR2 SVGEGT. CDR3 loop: CASSYLDRGNSPLHF. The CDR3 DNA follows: TGTGCCAGCAGTTACTTAGACAGGGGGAATTCACCCCTCCACTTT.

The CDR3, as DNA: TGTGCCAGCAGCACGACCGGGACAGGGGTTAATTCACCCCTCCACTTT. Translated: CASSTTGTGVNSPLHF. The J gene is TRBJ1-6, the V gene TRBV9; 10 nucleotides align to TRBD1. The germline V gene encodes CDR1 SGDLS and CDR2 YYNGEE. Trimming took 4 bases from V and 6 from J; bases not matched to a gene: 7. The CDR3 has 16 amino acids.

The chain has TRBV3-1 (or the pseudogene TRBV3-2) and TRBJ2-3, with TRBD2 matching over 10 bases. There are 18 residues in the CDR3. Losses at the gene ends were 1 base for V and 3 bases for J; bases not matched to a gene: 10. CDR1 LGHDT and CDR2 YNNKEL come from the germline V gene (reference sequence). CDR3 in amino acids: CASSQGLAGPLTTDTQYF. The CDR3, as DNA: TGTGCCAGCAGCCAAGGACTAGCGGGCCCATTGACGACAGATACGCAGTATTTT.

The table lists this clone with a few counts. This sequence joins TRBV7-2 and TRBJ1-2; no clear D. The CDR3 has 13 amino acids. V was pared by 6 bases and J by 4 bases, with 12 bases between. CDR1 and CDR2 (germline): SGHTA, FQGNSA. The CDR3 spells CASRPRVTYGYTF. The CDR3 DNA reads TGTGCCAGCAGGCCGCGCGTTACCTATGGCTACACCTTC.

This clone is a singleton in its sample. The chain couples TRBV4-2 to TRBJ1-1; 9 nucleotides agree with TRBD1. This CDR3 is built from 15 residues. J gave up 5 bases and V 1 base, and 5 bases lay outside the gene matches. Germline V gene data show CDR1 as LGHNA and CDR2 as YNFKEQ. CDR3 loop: CASSQADRGRTEAFF. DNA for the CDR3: TGTGCCAGCAGCCAAGCTGACAGGGGGAGAACTGAAGCTTTCTTT.

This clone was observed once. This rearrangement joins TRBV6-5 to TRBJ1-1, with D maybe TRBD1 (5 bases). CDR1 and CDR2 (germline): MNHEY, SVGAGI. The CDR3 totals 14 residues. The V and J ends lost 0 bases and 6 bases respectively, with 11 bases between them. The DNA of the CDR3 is TGTGCCAGCAGTTACTCCCAGCTAGGGGCTGAAGCTTTCTTT. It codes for CASSYSQLGAEAFF.

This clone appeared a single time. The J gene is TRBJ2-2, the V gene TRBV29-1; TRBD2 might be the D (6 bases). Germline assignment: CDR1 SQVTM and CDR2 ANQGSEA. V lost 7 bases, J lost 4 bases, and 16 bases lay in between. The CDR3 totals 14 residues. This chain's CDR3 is CSARGSLGTGELFF. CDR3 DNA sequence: TGCAGCGCCCGGGGGTCGTTGGGCACCGGGGAGCTGTTTTTT.

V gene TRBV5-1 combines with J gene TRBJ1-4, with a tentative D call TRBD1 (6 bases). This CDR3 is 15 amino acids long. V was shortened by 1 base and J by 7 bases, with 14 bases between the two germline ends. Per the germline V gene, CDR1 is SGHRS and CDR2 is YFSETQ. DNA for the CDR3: TGCGCCAGCAGCTTGTCTACGCAGGGGAGTGAAAAACTGTTTTTT. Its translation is CASSLSTQGSEKLFF.

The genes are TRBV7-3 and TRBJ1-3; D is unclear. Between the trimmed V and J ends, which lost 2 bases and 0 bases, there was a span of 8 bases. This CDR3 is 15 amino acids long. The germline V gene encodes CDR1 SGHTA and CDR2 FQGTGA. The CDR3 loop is CASSLGLASGNTIYF. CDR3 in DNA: TGTGCCAGCAGCTTAGGACTGGCCTCTGGAAACACCATATATTTT.

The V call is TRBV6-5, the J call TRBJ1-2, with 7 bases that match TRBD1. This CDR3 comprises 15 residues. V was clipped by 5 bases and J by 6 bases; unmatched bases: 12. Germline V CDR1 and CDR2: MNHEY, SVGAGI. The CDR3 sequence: CASSNPGTANHGYTF. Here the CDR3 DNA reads TGTGCCAGCAGTAACCCCGGGACAGCGAACCATGGCTACACCTTC.

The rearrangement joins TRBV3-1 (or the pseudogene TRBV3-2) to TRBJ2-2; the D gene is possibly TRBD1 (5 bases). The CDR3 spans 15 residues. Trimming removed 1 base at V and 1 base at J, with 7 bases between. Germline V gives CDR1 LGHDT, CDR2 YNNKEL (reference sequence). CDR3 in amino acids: CASSQGGLNTGELFF. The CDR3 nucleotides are TGTGCCAGCAGCCAAGGGGGCTTGAACACCGGGGAGCTGTTTTTT.

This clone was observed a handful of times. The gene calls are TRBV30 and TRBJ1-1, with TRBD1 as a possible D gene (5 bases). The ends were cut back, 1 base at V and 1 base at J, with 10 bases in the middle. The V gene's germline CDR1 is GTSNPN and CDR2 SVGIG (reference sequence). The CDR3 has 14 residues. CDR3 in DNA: TGTGCCTGGAGTGCCCCCGACAGGAACACTGAAGCTTTCTTT. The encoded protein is CAWSAPDRNTEAFF.

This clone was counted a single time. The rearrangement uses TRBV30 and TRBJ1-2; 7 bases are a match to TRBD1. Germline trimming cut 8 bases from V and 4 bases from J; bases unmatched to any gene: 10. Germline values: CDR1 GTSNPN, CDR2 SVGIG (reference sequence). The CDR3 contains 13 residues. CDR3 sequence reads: CARRTAGGYGYTF. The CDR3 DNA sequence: TGTGCCCGCAGGACCGCAGGGGGCTATGGCTACACCTTC.

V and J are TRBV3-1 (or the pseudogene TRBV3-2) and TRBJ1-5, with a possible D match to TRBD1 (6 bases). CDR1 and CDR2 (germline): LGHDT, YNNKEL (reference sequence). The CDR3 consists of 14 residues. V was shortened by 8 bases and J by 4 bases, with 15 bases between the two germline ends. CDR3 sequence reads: CASGMTGGNQPQHF. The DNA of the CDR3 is TGTGCCAGCGGGATGACAGGAGGAAATCAGCCCCAGCATTTT.

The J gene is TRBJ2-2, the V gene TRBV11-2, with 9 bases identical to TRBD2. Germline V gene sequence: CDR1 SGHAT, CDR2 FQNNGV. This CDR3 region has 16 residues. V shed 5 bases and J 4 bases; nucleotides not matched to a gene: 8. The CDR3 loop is CASSLGRAGGTGELFF. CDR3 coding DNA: TGTGCCAGCAGCCTTGGGAGAGCGGGGGGCACCGGGGAGCTGTTTTTT.

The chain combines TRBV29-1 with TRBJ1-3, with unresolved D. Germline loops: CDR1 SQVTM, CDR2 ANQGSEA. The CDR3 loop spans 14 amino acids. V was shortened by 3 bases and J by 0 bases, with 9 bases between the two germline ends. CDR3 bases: TGCAGCGTTGATGACATCCGCTCTGGAAACACCATATATTTT. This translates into CSVDDIRSGNTIYF.

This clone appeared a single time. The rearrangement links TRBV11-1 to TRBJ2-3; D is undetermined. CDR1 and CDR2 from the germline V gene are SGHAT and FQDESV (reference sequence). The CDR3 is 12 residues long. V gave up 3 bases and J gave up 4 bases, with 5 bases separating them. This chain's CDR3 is CASSFGADTQYF. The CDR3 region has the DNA TGTGCCAGCAGCTTCGGAGCAGATACGCAGTATTTT. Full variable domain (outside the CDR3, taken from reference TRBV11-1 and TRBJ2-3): EAEVAQSPRYKITEKSQAVAFWCDPISGHATLYWYRQILGQGPELLVQFQDESVVDDSQLPKDRFSAERLKGVDSTLKIQPAELGDSAMYLCASSFGADTQYFGPGTRLTVL.

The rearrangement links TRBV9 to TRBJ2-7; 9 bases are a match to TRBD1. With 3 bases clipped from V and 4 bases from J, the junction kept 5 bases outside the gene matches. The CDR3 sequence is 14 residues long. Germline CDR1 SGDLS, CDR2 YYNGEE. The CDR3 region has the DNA TGTGCCAGCAGCGCCTCGGGACAGGGTTACGAGCAGTACTTC. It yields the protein CASSASGQGYEQYF.

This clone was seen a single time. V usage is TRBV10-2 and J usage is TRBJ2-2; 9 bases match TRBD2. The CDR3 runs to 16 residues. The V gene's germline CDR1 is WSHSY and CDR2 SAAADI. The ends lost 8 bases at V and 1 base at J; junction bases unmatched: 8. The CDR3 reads CASGKETSGNTGELFF. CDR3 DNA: TGCGCCAGCGGTAAAGAGACTAGCGGGAACACCGGGGAGCTGTTTTTT.